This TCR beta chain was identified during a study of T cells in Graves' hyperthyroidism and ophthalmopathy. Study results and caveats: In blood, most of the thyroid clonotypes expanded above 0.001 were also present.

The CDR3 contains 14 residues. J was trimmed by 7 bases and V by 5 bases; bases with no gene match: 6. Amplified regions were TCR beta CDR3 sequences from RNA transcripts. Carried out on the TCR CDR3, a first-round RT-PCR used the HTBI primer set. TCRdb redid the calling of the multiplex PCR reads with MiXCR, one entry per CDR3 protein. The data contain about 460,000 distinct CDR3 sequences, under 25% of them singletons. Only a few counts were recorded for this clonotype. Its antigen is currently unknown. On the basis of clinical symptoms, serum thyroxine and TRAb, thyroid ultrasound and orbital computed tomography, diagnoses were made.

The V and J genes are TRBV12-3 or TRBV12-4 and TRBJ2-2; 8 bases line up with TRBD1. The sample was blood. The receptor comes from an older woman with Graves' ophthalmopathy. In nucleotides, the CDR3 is TGTGCCAGCAGTCCCGGACAGGGAATCGGGGAGCTGTTTTTT. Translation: CASSPGQGIGELFF.